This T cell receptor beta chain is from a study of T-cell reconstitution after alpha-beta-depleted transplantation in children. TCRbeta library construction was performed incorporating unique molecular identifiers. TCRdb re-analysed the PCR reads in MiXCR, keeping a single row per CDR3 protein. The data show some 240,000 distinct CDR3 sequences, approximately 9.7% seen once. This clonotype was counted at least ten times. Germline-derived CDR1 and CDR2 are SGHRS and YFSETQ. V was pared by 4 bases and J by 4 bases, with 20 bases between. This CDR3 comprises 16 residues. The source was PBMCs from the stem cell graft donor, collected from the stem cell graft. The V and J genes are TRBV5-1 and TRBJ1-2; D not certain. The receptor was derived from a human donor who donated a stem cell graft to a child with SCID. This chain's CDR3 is CASSPALAGGLYGYTF. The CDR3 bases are TGCGCCAGCAGCCCGGCCCTGGCGGGAGGCCTCTATGGCTACACCTTC.